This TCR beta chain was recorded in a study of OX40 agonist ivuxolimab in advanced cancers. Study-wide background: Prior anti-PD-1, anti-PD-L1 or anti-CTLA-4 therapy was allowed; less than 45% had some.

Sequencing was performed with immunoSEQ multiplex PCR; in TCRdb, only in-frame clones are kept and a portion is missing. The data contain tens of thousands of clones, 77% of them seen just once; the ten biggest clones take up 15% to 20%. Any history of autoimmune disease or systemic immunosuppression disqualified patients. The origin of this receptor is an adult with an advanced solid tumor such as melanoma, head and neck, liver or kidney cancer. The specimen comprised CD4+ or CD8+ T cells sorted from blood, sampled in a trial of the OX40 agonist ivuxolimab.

CDR3 nucleotide sequence: TGCGCCAGCAGCTTGTATCAGGGGGAGTATCACTCTGGGGCCAACGTCCTGACTTTC. Its protein is CASSLYQGEYHSGANVLTF. V is TRBV5-1 and J is TRBJ2-6, with 7 bases fitting TRBD1. This CDR3 spans 19 amino acids. After removal of 1 base from V and 0 bases from J, the junction contained 10 bases not matched to a gene. CDR1 and CDR2 (germline): SGHRS, YFSETQ. Full variable domain (outside the CDR3, taken from reference TRBV5-1 and TRBJ2-6): KAGVTQTPRYLIKTRGQQVTLSCSPISGHRSVSWYQQTPGQGLQFLFEYFSETQRNKGNFPGRFSGRQFSNSRSEMNVSTLELGDSALYLCASSLYQGEYHSGANVLTFGAGSRLTVL.